The rows below give T cell receptor beta chains drawn from one sample of a study of healthy donors' naive CD4 and CD8 T cells. TCRdb re-analysed the reads in MiXCR, keeping a single row per CDR3 protein. Here the sample spans approximately 180,000 distinct CDR3 sequences, under 85% being singletons. Sequencing input: naive CD4+ and CD8+ T cells sorted from blood, pooled from several donors. Every receptor here comes from a pool of human donors in good health; the sample pools cells from several healthy donors. Each CDR3 is given with its conserved first and last residue. Fields, in order: V gene, J gene, D gene, clone size, CDR3 DNA, CDR3 protein. The D gene is left open where the match is weak. The size entry is marked missing in some rows and otherwise reads once, few, many or a size class.

TRBV10-3	TRBJ2-5	TRBD2	-	TGTGCCACCGGGACTAGCGGACCCTCCGGGGAGACCCAGTACTTC	CATGTSGPSGETQYF
TRBV19	TRBJ2-1	-	-	TGTGCCAGTAGTATAGTACTGTCGCATGAGCAGTTCTTC	CASSIVLSHEQFF
TRBV20-1	TRBJ2-7	-	-	TGCAGTGGCCCACTGACCGGGAGGCAGTACTTC	CSGPLTGRQYF
TRBV29-1	TRBJ2-1	-	-	TGCAGCGTTGTTCTACGGGAGTCTTACAATGAGCAGTTCTTC	CSVVLRESYNEQFF
TRBV7-8	TRBJ2-7	-	-	TGTGCCAGCAGCTTAGGGGCACCCTACGAGCAGTACTTC	CASSLGAPYEQYF
TRBV19	TRBJ2-1	TRBD2	-	TGTGCCAGTAGTCAGACTAGCGGGGGGTACAATGAGCAGTTCTTC	CASSQTSGGYNEQFF
TRBV6-5	TRBJ2-2	TRBD2	-	TGTGCCAGCAGTCCAGGACTAGCGGGAGTATCCGGGGAGCTGTTTTTT	CASSPGLAGVSGELFF
TRBV6-5	TRBJ1-2	-	-	TGTGCCAGCAGTTCTAGGACAGTTAACTATGGCTACACCTTC	CASSSRTVNYGYTF
TRBV6-5	TRBJ1-1	-	few	TGTGCCAGCGGACTGAGGGAGACTGAAGCTTTCTTT	CASGLRETEAFF
TRBV6-5	TRBJ2-7	TRBD2	few	TGTGCCAGCAGCCTAGCGGGGTCGTCCGAGCAGTACTTC	CASSLAGSSEQYF
TRBV6-5	TRBJ1-4	-	-	TGTGCCAGCAGGAGCGACGGGACGGGTAATGAAAAACTGTTTTTT	CASRSDGTGNEKLFF
TRBV29-1	TRBJ2-7	TRBD2	-	TGCAGCGTTGATAGCGGGGCCTTCGGGGTCGAGCAGTACTTC	CSVDSGAFGVEQYF
TRBV19	TRBJ1-1	-	-	TGTGCCAGTAGTATAGACCCAGGGGCGATTGGGGAGGCTTTCTTT	CASSIDPGAIGEAFF
TRBV27	TRBJ2-5	TRBD1	-	TGTGCCAGCAGTTCCTCCATACGCCGACAGGGAGAGACCCAGTACTTC	CASSSSIRRQGETQYF